The clone carrying this T cell receptor beta chain has just one count. This entry comes from a study of early T cells in non-severe SARS-CoV-2 infection. Across the whole study: Unpaired chains resulted from sequencing bulk RNA of unsorted whole blood.

TCRdb used MiXCR to reprocess the 5' RACE reads, holding one entry per CDR3 protein. This table has 50,000 to 70,000 distinct CDR3 sequences, approximately 12% appearing once. Germline CDR1 GTSNPN, CDR2 SVGIG (reference sequence). V lost 5 bases and J lost 9; bases outside the gene matches: 13. This CDR3 has 14 amino acids. The V call is TRBV30, the J call TRBJ1-2; 9 bases map to TRBD1. This TCR was sampled from an adult who was a healthcare worker with PCR-confirmed SARS-CoV-2 infection or an uninfected control (not recorded which). Sequences were obtained from whole blood. CDR3 loop: CAWDPGQGSNRYTF. CDR3 nucleotide sequence: TGTGCCTGGGACCCGGGACAGGGTAGTAATCGCTACACCTTC.